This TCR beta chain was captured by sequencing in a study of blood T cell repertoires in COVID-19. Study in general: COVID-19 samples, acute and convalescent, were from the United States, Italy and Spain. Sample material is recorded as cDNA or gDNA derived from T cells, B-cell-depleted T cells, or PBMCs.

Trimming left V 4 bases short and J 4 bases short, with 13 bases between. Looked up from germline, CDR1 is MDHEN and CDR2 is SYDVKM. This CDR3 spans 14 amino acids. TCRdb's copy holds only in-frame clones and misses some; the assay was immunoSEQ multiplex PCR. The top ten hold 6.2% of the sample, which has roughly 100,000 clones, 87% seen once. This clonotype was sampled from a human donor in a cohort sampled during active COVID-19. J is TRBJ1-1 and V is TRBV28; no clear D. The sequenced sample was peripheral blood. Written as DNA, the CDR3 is TGTGCCAGCAGTTCGACCGGGGTGTTCACTGAAGCTTTCTTT. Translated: CASSSTGVFTEAFF.